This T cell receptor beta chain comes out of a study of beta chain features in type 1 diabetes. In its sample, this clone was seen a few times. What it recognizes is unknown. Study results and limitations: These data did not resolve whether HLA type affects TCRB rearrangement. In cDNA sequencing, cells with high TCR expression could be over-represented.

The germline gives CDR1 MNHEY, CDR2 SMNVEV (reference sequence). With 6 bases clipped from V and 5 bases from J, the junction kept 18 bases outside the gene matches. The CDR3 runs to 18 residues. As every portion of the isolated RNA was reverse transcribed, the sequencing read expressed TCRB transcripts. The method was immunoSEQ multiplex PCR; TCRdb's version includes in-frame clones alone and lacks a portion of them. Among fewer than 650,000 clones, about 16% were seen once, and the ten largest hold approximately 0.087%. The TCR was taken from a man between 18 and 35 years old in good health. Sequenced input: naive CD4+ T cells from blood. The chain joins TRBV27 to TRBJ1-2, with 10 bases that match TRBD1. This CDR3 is CASRRSDAWDRGSYGYTF. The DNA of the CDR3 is TGTGCCAGCAGACGATCCGACGCGTGGGACAGGGGTTCATATGGCTACACCTTC.